Below, 10 T cell receptor beta chains from the same sample are listed, as sequenced in a study of shared clonotypes between healthy human individuals. Sequencing used immunoSEQ multiplex PCR; TCRdb keeps in-frame clones, though not all of them. The sample yields around 330,000 clones, over 65% seen once. Material: memory CD4+ T cells sorted from blood. The subset denotes: CD45RA-negative fraction. The receptors come from a man in his thirties or forties in good health.

In DNA, the CDR3 is TGTGCCAGCACCGAAGGGGGCACGGTGTATGAAAAACTGTTTTTT. It encodes CASTEGGTVYEKLFF. The chain combines TRBV7-2 with TRBJ1-4; the match to TRBD1 covers 7 bases. The CDR3 has 15 amino acids. The V and J ends lost 7 bases and 6 bases, in that order; junction bases with no gene match: 11. The germline CDR1 and CDR2 sequences are SGHTA and FQGNSA.

This chain links TRBV27 with TRBJ1-1; a possible D gene is TRBD1 (5 bases). The CDR3 totals 13 residues. CDR1 and CDR2 from the germline V gene are MNHEY and SMNVEV (reference sequence). V dropped 9 bases and J dropped 3 bases, with 14 bases sitting between them. The chain's CDR3 is CASWGSIYTEAFF. The CDR3 coding sequence is TGTGCCAGTTGGGGGTCTATCTACACTGAAGCTTTCTTT.

The rearrangement uses TRBV4-1 and TRBJ2-1; 10 positions agree with TRBD2. This CDR3 spans 17 amino acids. V gave up 4 bases and J gave up 10 bases; unmatched junction bases: 16. Germline V gene data show CDR1 as MGHRA and CDR2 as YSYEKL. As DNA, the CDR3 is TGCGCCAGCAGCCGGGATAAAGCGGGAGGGCCTCAGGTCGAGCAGTTCTTC. It encodes CASSRDKAGGPQVEQFF.

The chain uses TRBV4-1 and TRBJ2-2; TRBD2 matches 10 bases. The CDR3 sequence is 18 residues long. Germline values: CDR1 MGHRA, CDR2 YSYEKL. Unmatched junction bases numbered 7, after V lost 0 bases and J lost 3 bases. As DNA, the CDR3 is TGCGCCAGCAGCCAAGATAGGGCTAGCGGGAGATACACCGGGGAGCTGTTTTTT. Amino acids: CASSQDRASGRYTGELFF.

Of note for this clone: In the same sample, other DNA sequences code for this CDR3. This chain links TRBV19 with TRBJ2-3; D call uncertain. CDR1 LNHDA and CDR2 SQIVND come from the germline V gene (reference sequence). The CDR3 covers 13 residues. V lost 4 bases and J lost 3, with 8 bases in between. For the CDR3, the DNA is TGTGCCAGTAGTACGCGGCCGACAGATACGCAGTATTTT. Translation: CASSTRPTDTQYF.

V is TRBV25-1 and J is TRBJ2-2; 7 bases are shared with TRBD1. V gave up 3 bases and J gave up 6 bases; unmatched junction bases: 16. Germline V lookup: CDR1 MGHDK, CDR2 SYGVNS. The CDR3 is made up of 18 amino acids. The CDR3 is CASSERILWDSNPGELFF. DNA of the CDR3: TGTGCCAGCAGTGAGAGAATTTTGTGGGACAGCAACCCCGGGGAGCTGTTTTTT.

This sequence joins TRBV5-4 and TRBJ2-5; the D call may be TRBD1 or TRBD2 (5 bases each). The V and J ends lost 4 bases and 5 bases respectively, with 15 bases between them. The CDR3 runs 14 residues. The germline gives CDR1 SGHNT, CDR2 YYREEE (reference sequence). CDR3 amino acids: CASSPPGRSETQYF. The DNA for the CDR3 is TGTGCCAGCAGCCCCCCGGGGCGATCGGAGACCCAGTACTTC.

The genes are TRBV5-1 and TRBJ1-6; no clear D gene. V dropped 5 bases and J dropped 7 bases, with 10 bases sitting between them. CDR1 SGHRS and CDR2 YFSETQ come from the germline V gene. This CDR3 has 13 amino acids. Here the CDR3 reads CASRRTENSPLHF. The DNA of the CDR3 is TGCGCCAGCAGGCGGACGGAAAATTCACCCCTCCACTTT.

This clone was counted between two and nine times. The rearrangement links TRBV18 to TRBJ2-5; 7 nucleotides line up with TRBD1. Germline values: CDR1 KGHSH, CDR2 LQKENI. The V gene end was trimmed by 1 base and the J gene end by 4 bases; junction bases not matched to a gene: 3. The CDR3 consists of 14 residues. CDR3 DNA: TGTGCCAGCTCACCACAGGGACAGCGAGAGACCCAGTACTTC. This codes for CASSPQGQRETQYF.

In its sample, this clone was seen a few times. CDR3 region: CASSLFRTANSYEQYF. DNA of the CDR3: TGTGCCAGCAGCTTATTCCGTACAGCGAACTCCTACGAGCAGTACTTC. This chain uses TRBV7-2 with TRBJ2-7, with D hard to call. V shed 2 bases and J shed 0 bases, with 14 bases lying between them. This CDR3 has 16 amino acids. Germline CDR1 is SGHTA and CDR2 is FQGNSA.